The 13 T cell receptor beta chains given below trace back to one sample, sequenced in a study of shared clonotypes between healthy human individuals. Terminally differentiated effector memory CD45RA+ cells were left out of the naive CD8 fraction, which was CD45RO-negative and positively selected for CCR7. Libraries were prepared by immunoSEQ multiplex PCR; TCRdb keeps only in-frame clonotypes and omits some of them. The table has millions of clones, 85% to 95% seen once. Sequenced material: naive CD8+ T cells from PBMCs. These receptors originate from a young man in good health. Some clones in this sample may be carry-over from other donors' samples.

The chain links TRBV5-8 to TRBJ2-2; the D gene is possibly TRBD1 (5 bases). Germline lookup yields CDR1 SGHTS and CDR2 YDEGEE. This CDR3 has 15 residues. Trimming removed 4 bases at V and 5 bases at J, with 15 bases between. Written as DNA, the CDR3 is TGTGCCAGCAGCCCCATTGAACAGGATACCGGGGAGCTGTTTTTT. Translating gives CASSPIEQDTGELFF.

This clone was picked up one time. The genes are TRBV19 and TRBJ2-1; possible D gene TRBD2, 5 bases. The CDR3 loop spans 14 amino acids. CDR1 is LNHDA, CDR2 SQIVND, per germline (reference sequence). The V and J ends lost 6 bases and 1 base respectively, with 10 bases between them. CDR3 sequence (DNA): TGTGCCAGTAGGAGCGGAACATCCTACAATGAGCAGTTCTTC. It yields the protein CASRSGTSYNEQFF.

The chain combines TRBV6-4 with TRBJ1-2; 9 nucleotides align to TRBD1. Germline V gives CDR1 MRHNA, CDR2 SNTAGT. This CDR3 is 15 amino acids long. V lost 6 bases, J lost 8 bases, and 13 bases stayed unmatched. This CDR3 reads CASRNNPGQGQGYTF. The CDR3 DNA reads TGTGCCAGCAGAAACAACCCGGGACAGGGACAGGGCTACACCTTC.

The CDR3, as DNA: TGTGCCAGCAGTTACTCGGACAGGGCCTACGAGCAGTACTTC. Its translation is CASSYSDRAYEQYF. The chain couples TRBV6-6 to TRBJ2-7; 8 bases fit TRBD1. CDR1 and CDR2 from the germline V gene are MNHNY and SVGAGI (reference sequence). The CDR3 has 14 amino acids. V trimming: 0 bases; J trimming: 2 bases; junction bases outside the gene matches: 0.

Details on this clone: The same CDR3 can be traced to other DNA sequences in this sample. The chain's CDR3 is CASSVGTGTYEQYF. The CDR3 DNA is TGTGCCAGCAGCGTGGGGACAGGGACCTACGAGCAGTACTTC. The gene calls are TRBV9 and TRBJ2-7; TRBD1 matches 9 bases. V gave up 2 bases and J gave up 2 bases; unmatched junction bases: 2. The CDR3 is 14 residues long. From germline, CDR1 is SGDLS and CDR2 YYNGEE.

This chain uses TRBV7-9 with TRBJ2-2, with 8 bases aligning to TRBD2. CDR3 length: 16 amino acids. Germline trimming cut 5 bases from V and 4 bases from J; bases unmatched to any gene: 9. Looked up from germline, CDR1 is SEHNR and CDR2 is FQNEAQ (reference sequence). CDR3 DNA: TGTGCCAGCAGCCGACCTCCGGGAGGGGGCACCGGGGAGCTGTTTTTT. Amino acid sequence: CASSRPPGGGTGELFF.

This CDR3 is CASSPRQGVRQPQHF. The CDR3 DNA reads TGCGCCAGCAGCCCCCGACAGGGAGTCCGTCAGCCCCAGCATTTT. The chain joins TRBV4-1 to TRBJ1-5; 7 bases line up with TRBD1. This CDR3 comprises 15 residues. The germline V gene has CDR1 MGHRA and CDR2 YSYEKL. The junction had 9 bases not matched to a gene; V was cut back by 4 bases and J by 6 bases.

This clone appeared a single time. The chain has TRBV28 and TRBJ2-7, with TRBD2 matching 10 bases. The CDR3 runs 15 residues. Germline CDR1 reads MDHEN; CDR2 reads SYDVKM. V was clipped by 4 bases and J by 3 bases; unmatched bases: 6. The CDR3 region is CASSSFRLAGYEQYF. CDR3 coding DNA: TGTGCCAGCAGTTCGTTCCGACTAGCGGGCTACGAGCAGTACTTC.

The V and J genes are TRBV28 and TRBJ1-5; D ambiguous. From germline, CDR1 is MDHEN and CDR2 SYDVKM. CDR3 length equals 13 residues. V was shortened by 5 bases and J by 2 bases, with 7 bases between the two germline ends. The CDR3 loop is CASSQVGNQPQHF. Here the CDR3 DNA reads TGTGCCAGCAGTCAGGTTGGCAATCAGCCCCAGCATTTT.

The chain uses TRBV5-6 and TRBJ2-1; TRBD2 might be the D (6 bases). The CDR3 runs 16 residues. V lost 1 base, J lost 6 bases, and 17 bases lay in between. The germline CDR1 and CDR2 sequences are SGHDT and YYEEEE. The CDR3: CASSLYKAGLFNEQFF. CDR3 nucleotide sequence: TGTGCCAGCAGCTTGTACAAGGCGGGACTGTTCAATGAGCAGTTCTTC.

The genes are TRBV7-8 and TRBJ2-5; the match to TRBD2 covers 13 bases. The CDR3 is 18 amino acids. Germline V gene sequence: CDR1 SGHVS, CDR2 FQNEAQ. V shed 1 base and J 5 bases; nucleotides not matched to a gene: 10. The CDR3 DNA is TGTGCCAGCAGCTTAGGGACTAGCGGGAGTGAGCCGGAGGAGACCCAGTACTTC. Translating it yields CASSLGTSGSEPEETQYF.

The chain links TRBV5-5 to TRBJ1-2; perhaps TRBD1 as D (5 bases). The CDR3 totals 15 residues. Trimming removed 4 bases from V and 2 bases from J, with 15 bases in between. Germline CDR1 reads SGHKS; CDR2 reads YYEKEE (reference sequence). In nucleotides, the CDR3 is TGTGCCAGCAGCGTAAGACTGACAGTAAACTATGGCTACACCTTC. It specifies CASSVRLTVNYGYTF.

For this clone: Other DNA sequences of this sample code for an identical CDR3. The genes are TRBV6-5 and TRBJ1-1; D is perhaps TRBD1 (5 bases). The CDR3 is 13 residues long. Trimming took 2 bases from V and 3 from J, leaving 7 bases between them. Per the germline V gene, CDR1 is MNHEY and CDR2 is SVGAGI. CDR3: CASSYGGDTEAFF. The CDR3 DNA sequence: TGTGCCAGCAGTTACGGGGGGGACACTGAAGCTTTCTTT.